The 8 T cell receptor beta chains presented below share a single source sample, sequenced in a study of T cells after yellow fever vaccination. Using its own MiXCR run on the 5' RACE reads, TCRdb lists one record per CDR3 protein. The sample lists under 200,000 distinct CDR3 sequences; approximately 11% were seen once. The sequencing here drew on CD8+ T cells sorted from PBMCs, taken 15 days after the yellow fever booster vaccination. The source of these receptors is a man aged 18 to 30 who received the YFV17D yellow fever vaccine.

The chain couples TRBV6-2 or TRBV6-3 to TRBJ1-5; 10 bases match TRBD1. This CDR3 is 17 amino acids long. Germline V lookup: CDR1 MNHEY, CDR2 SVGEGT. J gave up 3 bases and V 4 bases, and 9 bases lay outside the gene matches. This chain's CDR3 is CASSFPGTGDLNQPQHF. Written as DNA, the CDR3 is TGTGCCAGCAGTTTCCCCGGGACAGGGGACCTCAATCAGCCCCAGCATTTT.

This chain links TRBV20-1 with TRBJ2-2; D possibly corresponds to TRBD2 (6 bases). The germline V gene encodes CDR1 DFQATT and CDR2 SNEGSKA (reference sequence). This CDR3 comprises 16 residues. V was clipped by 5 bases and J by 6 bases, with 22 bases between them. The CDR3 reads CSALWDSHSSPGELFF. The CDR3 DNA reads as TGCAGTGCTCTCTGGGACTCCCATTCGTCACCCGGGGAGCTGTTTTTT.

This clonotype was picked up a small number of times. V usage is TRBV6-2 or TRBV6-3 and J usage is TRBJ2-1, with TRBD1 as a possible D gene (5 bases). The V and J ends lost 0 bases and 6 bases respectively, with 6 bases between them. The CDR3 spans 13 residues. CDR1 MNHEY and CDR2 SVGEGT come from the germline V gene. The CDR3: CASSYSQGNEQFF. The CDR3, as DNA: TGTGCCAGCAGTTACTCCCAGGGCAATGAGCAGTTCTTC.

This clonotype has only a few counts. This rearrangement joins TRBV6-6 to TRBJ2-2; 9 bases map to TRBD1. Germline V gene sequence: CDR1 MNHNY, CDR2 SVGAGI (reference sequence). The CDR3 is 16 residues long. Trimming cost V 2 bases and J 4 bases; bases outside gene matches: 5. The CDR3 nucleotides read TGTGCCAGCAGTTACATTCCGGGACAGGGCACCGGGGAGCTGTTTTTT. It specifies CASSYIPGQGTGELFF.

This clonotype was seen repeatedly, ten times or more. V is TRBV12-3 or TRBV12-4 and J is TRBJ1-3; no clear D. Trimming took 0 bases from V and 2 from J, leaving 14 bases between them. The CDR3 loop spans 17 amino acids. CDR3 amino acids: CASSLAWAGGTGNTIYF. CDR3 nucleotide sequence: TGTGCCAGCAGTTTAGCGTGGGCAGGAGGAACTGGAAACACCATATATTTT.

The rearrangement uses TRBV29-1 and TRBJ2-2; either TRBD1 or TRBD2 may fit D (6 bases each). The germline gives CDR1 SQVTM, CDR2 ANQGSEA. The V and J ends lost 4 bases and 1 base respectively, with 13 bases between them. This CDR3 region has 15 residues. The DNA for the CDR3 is TGCAGCGTTGGGGGGGCAGGGATGAACACCGGGGAGCTGTTTTTT. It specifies CSVGGAGMNTGELFF.

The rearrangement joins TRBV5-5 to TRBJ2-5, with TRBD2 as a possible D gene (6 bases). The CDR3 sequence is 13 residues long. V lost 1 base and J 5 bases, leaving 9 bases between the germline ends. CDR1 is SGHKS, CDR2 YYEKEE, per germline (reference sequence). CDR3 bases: TGTGCCAGCAGCTTGCGACGGGGGGAGACCCAGTACTTC. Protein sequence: CASSLRRGETQYF. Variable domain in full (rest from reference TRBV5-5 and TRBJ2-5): DAGVTQSPTHLIKTRGQQVTLRCSPISGHKSVSWYQQVLGQGPQFIFQYYEKEERGRGNFPDRFSARQFPNYSSELNVNALLLGDSALYLCASSLRRGETQYFGPGTRLLVL.

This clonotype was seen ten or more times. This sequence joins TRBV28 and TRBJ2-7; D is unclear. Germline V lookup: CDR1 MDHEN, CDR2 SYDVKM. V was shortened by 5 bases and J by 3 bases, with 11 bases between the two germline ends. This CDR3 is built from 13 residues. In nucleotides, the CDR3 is TGTGCCAGCAGTATTACACTCAACTACGAGCAGTACTTC. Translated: CASSITLNYEQYF.